A selection of T cell receptor beta chains follows, all from one sample in a study of blood T cells in healthy people across ages. Each CDR3 protein is one row after TCRdb ran MiXCR on the 5' RACE reads. The table has under 800,000 distinct CDR3 sequences, approximately 39% seen once. The sequenced material came from blood. These receptors were collected from a woman aged 55-70 years in good health. Both conserved end residues are part of each CDR3. The D gene is left open where the match is weak. A clone size is listed for some rows: how often the clone was seen (once, few, many), or a class if it is expanded.

clone_size	v_call	j_call	d_call	cdr3_nt	cdr3_aa
.	TRBV19	TRBJ2-2	TRBD1	TGTGCCAGTAGTATGGGACAGAAATTCGCGAACACCGGGGAGCTGTTTTTT	CASSMGQKFANTGELFF
few	TRBV29-1	TRBJ1-1	.	TGCAGCGTTGAGCAGACCACTGAAGCTTTCTTT	CSVEQTTEAFF
many	TRBV20-1	TRBJ2-1	.	TGCAGTGCCAGGGGTCTGCAGGGGTTCAACAATGAGCAGTTCTTC	CSARGLQGFNNEQFF
few	TRBV3-1	TRBJ2-1	.	TGTGCCAGCAGCCAAGTGTCCGAGCAGTTCTTC	CASSQVSEQFF
once	TRBV25-1	TRBJ2-5	TRBD2	TGTGCCAGCAGTGAACCCGGACTAGCGGGGCTGTACCAAGAGACCCAGTACTTC	CASSEPGLAGLYQETQYF
.	TRBV6-5	TRBJ1-1	.	TGTGCCAGCAGTTACTCGGGGTCGAACACTGAAGCTTTCTTT	CASSYSGSNTEAFF
.	TRBV27	TRBJ2-7	.	TGTGCCAGCAGGTTGAGGAGGGGGTATTACGAGCAGTACTTC	CASRLRRGYYEQYF
many	TRBV9	TRBJ2-1	.	TGTGCCAGCAGCGAAGGAACCCTCTCCTACAATGAGCAGTTCTTC	CASSEGTLSYNEQFF
few	TRBV11-2	TRBJ2-7	.	TGTGCCAGCAGTTCGGACTATCGCCCGTTCTACGAGCAGTACTTC	CASSSDYRPFYEQYF
few	TRBV6-1	TRBJ2-3	.	TGTGCCAGCAGTTCAGCAGGGGTGAGAGCAGATACGCAGTATTTT	CASSSAGVRADTQYF
.	TRBV7-2	TRBJ1-1	.	TGTGCCAGCAGCTTAAGCTGGGACACTGAAGCTTTCTTT	CASSLSWDTEAFF
.	TRBV27	TRBJ2-7	TRBD2	TGTGCCAGTAGCCCCTGGGAGCGGGAGGAGGAGCAGTACTTC	CASSPWEREEEQYF
.	TRBV4-3	TRBJ2-5	.	TGCGCCAGCAGCCAGGGTACAGGGATGGGGACCCAGTACTTC	CASSQGTGMGTQYF
.	TRBV7-3	TRBJ2-5	TRBD1	TGTGCCAGCAGCCAGCCGGACAGGGGAGTTCGGGAGACCCAGTACTTC	CASSQPDRGVRETQYF
few	TRBV28	TRBJ1-2	.	TGTGCCAGCAGTTTAAAGCACAGGGCAGCCGGCTACACCTTC	CASSLKHRAAGYTF
.	TRBV6-1	TRBJ2-3	.	TGTGCCAGCAGTGAACAGGGGAAACGAATAACGCAGTATTTT	CASSEQGKRITQYF
once	TRBV20-1	TRBJ2-7	.	TGCAGTGCTAGAAGTCTTCCAACTAGTAACGGCGGATGGTCCTACGAGCAGTACTTC	CSARSLPTSNGGWSYEQYF
.	TRBV12-3/TRBV12-4	TRBJ1-2	.	TGTGCCAGCAGTTTAGGGCTCCAGGGAGGGTATGGCTACACCTTC	CASSLGLQGGYGYTF
.	TRBV6-5	TRBJ2-7	TRBD2	TGTGCCAGCAGTTACACCGCGGGAGCAACCTACAATGAGCAGTACTTC	CASSYTAGATYNEQYF
many	TRBV12-3/TRBV12-4	TRBJ2-1	TRBD2	TGTGCCAGCACCTGGACTAGCGGCGATGAGCAGTTCTTC	CASTWTSGDEQFF
few	TRBV27	TRBJ1-5	.	TGTGCCAGCAGTCTCAAAAGGGAACAGCCCCAGCATTTT	CASSLKREQPQHF
.	TRBV6-5	TRBJ2-7	TRBD1	TGTGCCAGCAGTCCCTCGGTCAAAACAAGTGGACAGGGTTACGAGCAGTACTTC	CASSPSVKTSGQGYEQYF
.	TRBV7-2	TRBJ2-1	.	TGTGCCAGCGGCCCGCCGGGGGCTAGCAACAATGAGCAGTTCTTC	CASGPPGASNNEQFF
.	TRBV12-3/TRBV12-4	TRBJ2-1	TRBD2	TGTGCCAGCAGCCTGGGGGGAGCGGGGGGTCCCTACAATGAGCAGTTCTTC	CASSLGGAGGPYNEQFF
.	TRBV7-2	TRBJ1-4	.	TGTGCCAGCAGCTTAGTGGCAGCAACTAATGAAAAACTGTTTTTT	CASSLVAATNEKLFF
many	TRBV7-3	TRBJ2-3	TRBD1	TGTGCCAGCAGTTGGGCCGGGACAGACACAGATACGCAGTATTTT	CASSWAGTDTDTQYF
few	TRBV7-9	TRBJ2-3	.	TGTGCCAGCAGCTTAGCGGAGGCTAGTTTAATGTATTTT	CASSLAEASLMYF
.	TRBV27	TRBJ2-3	.	TGTGCCAGCAGTCCCATGGGACTTGGGGAACCCACAGATACGCAGTATTTT	CASSPMGLGEPTDTQYF
.	TRBV15	TRBJ2-1	TRBD2	TGTGCCACCAGCAGTACTAGCGGGAGTACCTACAATGAGCAGTTCTTC	CATSSTSGSTYNEQFF
few	TRBV7-2	TRBJ2-7	TRBD1	TGTGCCAGCAGCTTAGCTACAGGGGAAGGCTACGAGCAGTACTTC	CASSLATGEGYEQYF
.	TRBV4-1	TRBJ1-6	.	TGCGCCAGCGGCCAAGCGGATTTTCTCCCGGGCAATTCACCCCTCCACTTT	CASGQADFLPGNSPLHF
many	TRBV6-1	TRBJ2-7	.	TGTGCCAGCAGTGACCCAGTTCCCTACGAGCAGTACTTC	CASSDPVPYEQYF
.	TRBV9	TRBJ2-3	TRBD2	TGTGCCAGCAGCGTGCGGGGGGTGGGCACAGATACGCAGTATTTT	CASSVRGVGTDTQYF
.	TRBV7-3	TRBJ1-5	TRBD1	TGTGCCAGCAGCTGGCGCTACAGGGGATTGCGGAATCAGCCCCAGCATTTT	CASSWRYRGLRNQPQHF
.	TRBV7-2	TRBJ2-1	.	TGTGCCAGCAGCCTCCGGGACTTCTACAATGAGCAGTTCTTC	CASSLRDFYNEQFF
many	TRBV7-2	TRBJ2-5	.	TGTGCCAGCAGCCCCGGCGGTCCGAAAGAGACCCAGTACTTC	CASSPGGPKETQYF
.	TRBV27	TRBJ2-7	TRBD2	TGTGCCAGCAGTTGGACCGGGACTAGCGGCGAGCAGTACTTC	CASSWTGTSGEQYF
.	TRBV27	TRBJ2-7	TRBD2	TGTGCCAGCAGTTTAGCTAGCGGCCTTTACAATGAGCAGTACTTC	CASSLASGLYNEQYF
.	TRBV3-1	TRBJ2-1	TRBD2	TGTGCCAGCAGCCAGGTACTAGCGGGAGGTCCCTCTAGTAATGAGCAGTTCTTC	CASSQVLAGGPSSNEQFF
many	TRBV7-2	TRBJ1-5	.	TGTGCCAGCAGCGCCGTATCCGGCGGTGGCAATCAGCCCCAGCATTTT	CASSAVSGGGNQPQHF
.	TRBV27	TRBJ2-7	TRBD1	TGTGCCAGCAGACCCCTAGGACAGGGTTTCTACGAGCAGTACTTC	CASRPLGQGFYEQYF
.	TRBV5-5	TRBJ1-6	TRBD1	TGTGCCAGCAGCCCCCGGGACAGCTATTCACCCCTCCACTTT	CASSPRDSYSPLHF
.	TRBV28	TRBJ2-7	TRBD1	TGTGCCAGCAGTCGTCCCCCGGGGACAGGGGGGATCTACGAGCAGTACTTC	CASSRPPGTGGIYEQYF
.	TRBV19	TRBJ2-1	TRBD1	TGTGCCAGTAGACTTGCGACAGGGGGGTCCTACAATGAGCAGTTCTTC	CASRLATGGSYNEQFF
few	TRBV27	TRBJ1-6	TRBD1	TGTGCACTTCCCACAGGGGGCTGGGGTTCACCCCTCCACTTT	CALPTGGWGSPLHF
.	TRBV18	TRBJ2-2	.	TGTGCCAGCTCTCCCCAGGCCGCGAACACCGGGGAGCTGTTTTTT	CASSPQAANTGELFF
many	TRBV29-1	TRBJ2-7	TRBD1	TGCAGCGGGTCGGGACAGGGGAACTACGAGCAGTACTTC	CSGSGQGNYEQYF
.	TRBV7-9	TRBJ1-5	.	TGTGCCAGCAGCCTGGTTGGGGGAGCTGGCAATCAGCCCCAGCATTTT	CASSLVGGAGNQPQHF
.	TRBV7-9	TRBJ2-5	.	TGTGCCAGCAGCTTCAGAACTGAAGGGACCCAGTACTTC	CASSFRTEGTQYF
.	TRBV11-2	TRBJ2-3	.	TGTGCCAGCAGCTTCACACACACCACAGATACGCAGTATTTT	CASSFTHTTDTQYF
.	TRBV19	TRBJ1-5	TRBD1	TGTACCAGTAGTATTAGGACAGGGAACAATCAGCCCCAGCATTTT	CTSSIRTGNNQPQHF
.	TRBV9	TRBJ2-5	TRBD2	TGTGCCAGCAGCGTAGAGGGCGGGAGGGCCCAAGAGACCCAGTACTTC	CASSVEGGRAQETQYF
.	TRBV20-1	TRBJ2-1	TRBD1	TGCAGTGCAAACCGGGACAGGGTGCTAGGGGAGCAGTTCTTC	CSANRDRVLGEQFF
.	TRBV5-5	TRBJ2-2	.	TGTGCCAGCAGCCGCCGACAGGCGAACACCGGGGAGCTGTTTTTT	CASSRRQANTGELFF
.	TRBV20-1	TRBJ1-1	.	TGCAGTGCTAGTGAGACGACACCTGAAGCTTTCTTT	CSASETTPEAFF
.	TRBV20-1	TRBJ2-1	TRBD2	TGCAGTGCTACGTTAGCGGGGGCCTACAATGAGCAGTTCTTC	CSATLAGAYNEQFF
.	TRBV3-1	TRBJ2-7	.	TGTGCCAGCAGCCAAGACAACATCGAGCAGTACTTC	CASSQDNIEQYF
once	TRBV18	TRBJ1-1	.	TGTGCCAGCTCAACGGCCGGGGGGAACACTGAAGCTTTCTTT	CASSTAGGNTEAFF
.	TRBV20-1	TRBJ2-7	.	TGCAGTGCTAGAGGGGTAAGGCGGTACGAGCAGTACTTC	CSARGVRRYEQYF
.	TRBV4-2	TRBJ1-4	.	TGTGCCAGCAGCCAAGATACGGAGGCGGCGAATCGAAAACTGTTTTTT	CASSQDTEAANRKLFF